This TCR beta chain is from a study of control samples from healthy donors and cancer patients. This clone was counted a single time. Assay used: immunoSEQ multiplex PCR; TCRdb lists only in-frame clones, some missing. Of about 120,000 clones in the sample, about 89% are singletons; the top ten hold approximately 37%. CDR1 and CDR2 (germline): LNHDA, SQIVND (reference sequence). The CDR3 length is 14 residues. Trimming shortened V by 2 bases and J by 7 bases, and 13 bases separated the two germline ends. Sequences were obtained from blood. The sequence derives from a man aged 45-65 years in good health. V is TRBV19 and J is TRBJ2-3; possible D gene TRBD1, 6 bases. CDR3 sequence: CASSILQGENTQYF. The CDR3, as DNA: TGTGCCAGTAGTATATTACAGGGAGAGAATACGCAGTATTTT.